Below are 17 T cell receptor beta chains sequenced from a single sample in a study of T cells in localized non-small cell lung cancer. Sequenced by immunoSEQ multiplex PCR; TCRdb stores in-frame clones only, minus some. The table shows about 22,000 clones, with about nine tenths occurring only once. Sequencing used PBMCs, obtained before any cancer treatment. Source of these receptors: a man aged 35-75 years with stage II squamous cell lung carcinoma.

The chain has TRBV7-9 and TRBJ2-7; 9 nucleotides line up with TRBD1. Per germline, CDR1 SEHNR and CDR2 FQNEAQ (reference sequence). Unmatched junction bases numbered 4, after V lost 3 bases and J lost 4 bases. The CDR3 sequence is 14 residues long. Written as DNA, the CDR3 is TGTGCCAGCAGCTTTTGGGACAGGGAGTACGAGCAGTACTTC. Residues: CASSFWDREYEQYF. The full variable domain, in which reference TRBV7-9 and TRBJ2-7 provide the parts outside the CDR3, is DTGVSQNPRHKITKRGQNVTFRCDPISEHNRLYWYRQTLGQGPEFLTYFQNEAQLEKSRLLSDRFSAERPKGSFSTLEIQRTEQGDSAMYLCASSFWDREYEQYFGPGTRLTVT.

J is TRBJ1-5 and V is TRBV6-6; tentative D call: TRBD1 (5 bases). The CDR3 runs to 15 residues. Per the germline V gene, CDR1 is MNHNY and CDR2 is SVGAGI (reference sequence). The germline V and J ends were trimmed by 5 bases and 9 bases, with 20 bases remaining between them. CDR3: CASSTQGQYQGPQHF. In DNA, the CDR3 is TGTGCCAGCAGTACTCAAGGACAATATCAGGGGCCCCAGCATTTT.

The CDR3 DNA reads TGTGCCAGCAGTTCGACAGGGCGAGGTTCACCCCTCCACTTT. Amino acid sequence: CASSSTGRGSPLHF. The chain has TRBV7-9 and TRBJ1-6; 7 bases line up with TRBD1. The CDR3 has 14 residues. CDR1 and CDR2 (germline): SEHNR, FQNEAQ (reference sequence). After removal of 6 bases from V and 9 bases from J, the junction contained 8 bases not matched to a gene.

The rearrangement uses TRBV27 and TRBJ2-3; TRBD1 might be the D (7 bases). The V gene lost 3 bases and the J gene lost 6 bases, with 16 bases spanning the gap. The CDR3 contains 15 residues. In germline, CDR1 is MNHEY, CDR2 SMNVEV (reference sequence). In DNA form, the CDR3 reads TGTGCCAGCAGTTTTGGAGGGGGCGCCGGGGATACGCAGTATTTT. Translated, it gives CASSFGGGAGDTQYF.

The V and J genes are TRBV28 and TRBJ2-1; D remains ambiguous. The ends were cut back, 1 base at V and 5 bases at J, with 12 bases in the middle. Germline CDR1 and CDR2: MDHEN and SYDVKM. The CDR3 is made up of 15 amino acids. The CDR3 DNA follows: TGTGCCAGCAGTTTATACGGATTTATCAACAATGAGCAGTTCTTC. As protein: CASSLYGFINNEQFF.

The CDR3 protein is CASTDTGELFF. The CDR3, as DNA: TGTGCCAGCACCGACACCGGGGAGCTGTTTTTT. This chain uses TRBV11-2 with TRBJ2-2; the D is unclear. This CDR3 is built from 11 residues. The ends were cut back, 7 bases at V and 3 bases at J, with 3 bases in the middle. Germline CDR1 reads SGHAT; CDR2 reads FQNNGV.

This clone was recorded only once. This chain links TRBV7-2 with TRBJ2-3; D remains unclear. Germline V CDR1 and CDR2: SGHTA, FQGNSA. Trimming stripped 3 bases from V and 4 bases from J, with 8 bases between. This CDR3 comprises 13 residues. CDR3 sequence: CASSFGPADTQYF. CDR3 bases: TGTGCCAGCAGCTTTGGACCCGCAGATACGCAGTATTTT.

The chain recombines TRBV5-1 with TRBJ1-1, with 7 bases identical to TRBD1. CDR1 is SGHRS and CDR2 is YFSETQ in the germline V gene. This CDR3 has 16 amino acids. V trimming: 2 bases; J trimming: 1 base; junction bases outside the gene matches: 8. The CDR3 reads CASSFYSGTENTEAFF. CDR3 sequence (DNA): TGCGCCAGCAGCTTCTATTCCGGGACAGAGAACACTGAAGCTTTCTTT. Using reference TRBV5-1 and TRBJ1-1 for the parts outside the CDR3, the full variable domain is KAGVTQTPRYLIKTRGQQVTLSCSPISGHRSVSWYQQTPGQGLQFLFEYFSETQRNKGNFPGRFSGRQFSNSRSEMNVSTLELGDSALYLCASSFYSGTENTEAFFGQGTRLTVV.

The chain joins TRBV2 to TRBJ1-4; D perhaps matches TRBD1 (6 bases). Trimming cost V 8 bases and J 0 bases, with 10 bases left between them. Germline V gene lookup returns CDR1 SNHLY and CDR2 FYNNEI. The CDR3 sequence is 14 residues long. The CDR3 here is CASQGFATNEKLFF. In DNA form, the CDR3 reads TGTGCCAGCCAGGGGTTTGCAACTAATGAAAAACTGTTTTTT. The full variable domain, its missing parts supplied by reference TRBV2 and TRBJ1-4, is EPEVTQTPSHQVTQMGQEVILRCVPISNHLYFYWYRQILGQKVEFLVSFYNNEISEKSEIFDDQFSVERPDGSNFTLKIRSTKLEDSAMYFCASQGFATNEKLFFGSGTQLSVL.

This chain links TRBV6-5 with TRBJ2-2; D is undetermined. The CDR3 is made up of 14 amino acids. With 0 bases removed from V and 3 bases from J, the gap between germline ends came to 5 bases. CDR1 MNHEY and CDR2 SVGAGI come from the germline V gene. CDR3 in amino acids: CASSYSGDTGELFF. The CDR3 nucleotides read TGTGCCAGCAGTTACTCGGGTGACACCGGGGAGCTGTTTTTT.

The V and J genes are TRBV30 and TRBJ2-4; a possible D gene is TRBD1 (6 bases). This CDR3 is built from 12 residues. CDR1 GTSNPN and CDR2 SVGIG come from the germline V gene (reference sequence). V lost 5 bases to trimming and J lost 4 bases, with 9 bases between them. The CDR3 reads CAWAQGKNIQYF. CDR3 DNA sequence: TGTGCCTGGGCTCAGGGGAAAAACATTCAGTACTTC.

The chain is built from TRBV27 and TRBJ2-4; D ambiguous. CDR1 is MNHEY and CDR2 is SMNVEV in the germline V gene (reference sequence). V lost 10 bases and J 0 bases, leaving 10 bases between the germline ends. The CDR3 is 13 residues long. As DNA, the CDR3 is TGTGCCAACCGACTGAGAGCCAAAAACATTCAGTACTTC. Its translation: CANRLRAKNIQYF.

The V call is TRBV2, the J call TRBJ1-3; maybe TRBD1 (5 bases). Deletions cut 9 bases from V and 0 bases from J, with 12 bases between. Germline V gives CDR1 SNHLY, CDR2 FYNNEI. This CDR3 region has 14 residues. CDR3 region: CASRDASSGNTIYF. The CDR3, as DNA: TGTGCCAGTAGGGACGCTAGCTCTGGAAACACCATATATTTT.

The genes are TRBV6-5 and TRBJ1-5; D not resolved. Germline CDR1 and CDR2: MNHEY and SVGAGI. V gave up 7 bases and J gave up 0 bases, with 10 bases separating them. The CDR3 length is 14 residues. DNA for the CDR3: TGTGCCAGCAACCCGGATTATAGCAATCAGCCCCAGCATTTT. Translation gives CASNPDYSNQPQHF.

The rearrangement joins TRBV28 to TRBJ1-3, with 8 positions matching TRBD1. With 4 bases clipped from V and 4 bases from J, the junction kept 6 bases outside the gene matches. Germline V gives CDR1 MDHEN, CDR2 SYDVKM. CDR3 size: 15 residues. CDR3 sequence (DNA): TGTGCCAGCAGTTCGCCGGGACAGGAGGGAAACACCATATATTTT. Residues: CASSSPGQEGNTIYF.

The genes are TRBV7-9 and TRBJ2-5, with D hard to call. V lost 7 bases to trimming and J lost 2 bases, with 17 bases between them. There are 15 residues in the CDR3. CDR1 and CDR2 (germline): SEHNR, FQNEAQ (reference sequence). CDR3 sequence (DNA): TGTGCCAGCAACCATGTCTTGATGGGTCAAGAGACCCAGTACTTC. Encoded protein: CASNHVLMGQETQYF.

The CDR3 region has the DNA TGTGCCAGCAGCTTGGGAGGACAGGGGCTTTACGAGCAGTACTTC. It yields the protein CASSLGGQGLYEQYF. The chain uses TRBV5-5 and TRBJ2-7; 9 bases are shared with TRBD1. Germline V gene sequence: CDR1 SGHKS, CDR2 YYEKEE (reference sequence). The CDR3 loop spans 15 amino acids. V trimming: 0 bases; J trimming: 4 bases; junction bases outside the gene matches: 5.